A single sample gave rise to the 9 T cell receptor beta chains below, sequenced in a study of human T cells and chemical hapten exposure (dated by TCRdb to the early 2020s). Library preparation employed RACE. Sequencing took place on a NextSeq 500. Starting from the raw public reads, TCRdb applied fastp trimming at Q25, assembled clones with MiXCR and retained in-frame beta chains. CDR3 protein sequences are deduplicated, and each keeps its most common genes and DNA. Counted in this sample were approximately 350,000 distinct CDR3 sequences; roughly 6.9% of them appeared once. The ten largest account for 7.5% to 9% of the sample. The time point tag for this specimen amounts to: patch test 1, 2 weeks after DPC sensitization. This sample's treatment or condition label indicates: therapeutic diphenylcyclopropenone sensitization with weekly scalp DPC. The specimen comprised whole blood, sampled in connection with sensitization to the hapten diphenylcyclopropenone (DPC). Receptors originate from a woman aged 18-29 years with alopecia areata. Some clones in this sample may be carry-over from other donors' samples.

This clonotype was counted a few times. The chain joins TRBV20-1 to TRBJ2-3; 8 bases agree with TRBD2. This CDR3 has 17 amino acids. V lost 1 base to trimming and J lost 4 bases; unmatched junction nucleotides: 13. Germline V CDR1 and CDR2: DFQATT, SNEGSKA (reference sequence). In nucleotides, the CDR3 is TGCAGTGCTAGAGTCGGGGGGGGTTCCTTTAGTGCAGATACGCAGTATTTT. Amino acids: CSARVGGGSFSADTQYF.

This clonotype was picked up many times. This chain links TRBV12-3 or TRBV12-4 with TRBJ2-7; D possibly corresponds to TRBD1 (6 bases). The CDR3 covers 13 residues. Trimming cost V 6 bases and J 4 bases, with 13 bases left between them. CDR3 bases: TGTGCCAGCAGAACAGGGTCGGGGTACGAGCAGTACTTC. Its translation is CASRTGSGYEQYF.

This clonotype occurred many times. The CDR3 loop is CSVDGNGETQYF. CDR3 nucleotides: TGCAGCGTTGATGGGAACGGAGAGACCCAGTACTTC. The chain is built from TRBV29-1 and TRBJ2-5; D is uncertain. Germline V lookup: CDR1 SQVTM, CDR2 ANQGSEA. This CDR3 is 12 amino acids long. Trimming removed 3 bases at V and 4 bases at J, with 9 bases between.

This clonotype was detected only a few times. The chain employs TRBV18 and TRBJ2-5; D remains ambiguous. The CDR3 spans 13 residues. Per the germline V gene, CDR1 is KGHSH and CDR2 is LQKENI. V was trimmed by 6 bases and J by 5 bases, leaving 13 bases between them. The CDR3 DNA reads TGTGCCAGCTCCCCGGCCGAAGCTGAGACCCAGTACTTC. It codes for CASSPAEAETQYF.

The sample holds a few counts of this clonotype. The chain employs TRBV29-1 and TRBJ1-2, with D possibly matching TRBD1 (5 bases). Per the germline V gene, CDR1 is SQVTM and CDR2 is ANQGSEA. This CDR3 has 13 amino acids. The V and J ends lost 3 bases and 8 bases respectively, with 16 bases between them. The CDR3 DNA sequence: TGCAGCGTTGATCAGGGCAGCCCAGAGGGCTACACCTTC. It is translated as CSVDQGSPEGYTF.

This clonotype has ten or more counts. The rearrangement joins TRBV7-9 to TRBJ2-1, with no clear D. Germline CDR1 and CDR2: SEHNR and FQNEAQ (reference sequence). This CDR3 has 14 amino acids. Deletions cut 1 base from V and 4 bases from J, with 8 bases between. The CDR3 DNA follows: TGTGCCAGCAGCTTAGGCCCAGAATACAATGAGCAGTTCTTC. Its translation is CASSLGPEYNEQFF.

There are a few counts of this clonotype. The chain employs TRBV3-1 and TRBJ2-5, with a tentative D call TRBD2 (5 bases). Germline V gives CDR1 LGHDT, CDR2 YNNKEL (reference sequence). V was clipped by 3 bases and J by 4 bases, with 12 bases between them. The CDR3 contains 14 residues. The CDR3 sequence: CASSHLSARETQYF. In DNA form, the CDR3 reads TGTGCCAGCAGCCACCTTAGCGCAAGAGAGACCCAGTACTTC.

This clonotype occurred many times. The chain is built from TRBV5-1 and TRBJ2-7; a weak D match, TRBD1 (5 bases). V gave up 3 bases and J gave up 3 bases, with 16 bases separating them. This CDR3 comprises 15 residues. Germline V gene data show CDR1 as SGHRS and CDR2 as YFSETQ. This CDR3 is CASSSTTEGLYEQYF. The DNA of the CDR3 is TGCGCCAGCAGCTCCACGACAGAAGGGCTCTACGAGCAGTACTTC.

The CDR3, as DNA: TGTGCCAGCAGCTTGCGACAGGGTAGCACAGATACGCAGTATTTT. Translation: CASSLRQGSTDTQYF. V and J are TRBV13 and TRBJ2-3; the match to TRBD1 covers 7 bases. The CDR3 spans 15 residues. With 3 bases clipped from V and 0 bases from J, the junction kept 3 bases outside the gene matches. The germline CDR1 and CDR2 sequences are PRHDT and FYEKMQ (reference sequence).